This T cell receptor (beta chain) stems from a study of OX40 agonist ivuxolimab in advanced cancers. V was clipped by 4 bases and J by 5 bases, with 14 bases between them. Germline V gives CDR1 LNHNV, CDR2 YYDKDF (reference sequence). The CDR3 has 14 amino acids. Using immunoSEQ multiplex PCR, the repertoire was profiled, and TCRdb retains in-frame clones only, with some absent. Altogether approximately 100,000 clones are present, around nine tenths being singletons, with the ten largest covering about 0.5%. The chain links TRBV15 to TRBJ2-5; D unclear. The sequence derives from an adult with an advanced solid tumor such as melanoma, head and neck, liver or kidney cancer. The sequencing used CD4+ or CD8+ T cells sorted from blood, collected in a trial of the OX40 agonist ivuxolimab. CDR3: CATSTSGVRETQYF. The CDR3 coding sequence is TGTGCCACCAGCACCTCAGGAGTCCGGGAGACCCAGTACTTC.